What follows are 7 T cell receptor beta chains derived from one specimen sequenced in a study of metastatic and nonmetastatic thyroid tumors. TCRdb re-called the PCR reads with MiXCR. The table has 80,000 to 85,000 clones, roughly an eighth seen once; the top ten hold about 10%. No patient received treatment before thyroid surgery. Sequencing was performed on tumor tissue. All receptors derive from a female donor with papillary thyroid cancer or a benign thyroid nodule (not recorded which). Some clones in this sample may be carry-over from other donors' samples.

This chain joins TRBV7-6 and TRBJ2-1, with 12 bases identical to TRBD2. There are 16 residues in the CDR3. Trimming removed 4 bases from V and 8 bases from J; junction bases left unmatched: 9. In germline, CDR1 is SGHVS, CDR2 FNYEAQ. This chain's CDR3 is CASSWGLAGCGDEQFF. The CDR3 DNA reads TGTGCCAGCAGCTGGGGACTAGCGGGCTGTGGGGATGAGCAGTTCTTC. Together with reference TRBV7-6 and TRBJ2-1, the CDR3 gives the full variable domain: GAGVSQSPRYKVTKRGQDVALRCDPISGHVSLYWYRQALGQGPEFLTYFNYEAQQDKSGLPNDRFSAERPEGSISTLTIQRTEQRDSAMYRCASSWGLAGCGDEQFFGPGTRLTVL.

This clone appeared many times. V usage is TRBV30 and J usage is TRBJ2-3; D possibly corresponds to TRBD1 (6 bases). The germline V and J ends were trimmed by 3 bases and 1 base, with 14 bases remaining between them. The germline V gene has CDR1 GTSNPN and CDR2 SVGIG (reference sequence). The CDR3 is 15 residues long. CDR3 DNA: TGTGCCTGGAGCCTACAGGGAAGGGGCACAGATACGCAGTATTTT. This codes for CAWSLQGRGTDTQYF.

With respect to this clone: This clone may be a read error of a much larger clone one base away. V gene TRBV19 combines with J gene TRBJ2-1; either TRBD1 or TRBD2 may fit D (5 bases each). The CDR3 is made up of 15 amino acids. Looked up from germline, CDR1 is LNHDA and CDR2 is SQIVND (reference sequence). The CDR3 DNA sequence: TGTGCCAGTAGTATAGGGGGGACCTCCTACAATGAGAAGTTCTTC. Protein sequence: CASSIGGTSYNEKFF.

V and J are TRBV5-4 and TRBJ2-3; D may be TRBD2 (6 bases). This CDR3 has 16 residues. From germline, CDR1 is SGHNT and CDR2 YYREEE (reference sequence). Trimming stripped 0 bases from V and 3 bases from J, with 14 bases between. CDR3 DNA sequence: TGTGCCAGCAGCTTGGGTGGGTCAGGGAGGACAGATACGCAGTATTTT. It is translated as CASSLGGSGRTDTQYF.

This clone was detected many times. J is TRBJ2-5 and V is TRBV4-1; D is uncertain. This CDR3 region has 15 residues. The V end was cut by 0 bases, the J end by 3 bases, with 11 bases between. CDR1 is MGHRA, CDR2 YSYEKL, per germline. The CDR3 bases are TGCGCCAGCAGCCAAGAAGGGCAACCCAAAGAGACCCAGTACTTC. Translation: CASSQEGQPKETQYF.

A remark on this clone: A clone one base away is much larger, so this may be a read error. V is TRBV18 and J is TRBJ1-1; TRBD1 matches 8 bases. This CDR3 is built from 16 residues. The germline CDR1 and CDR2 sequences are KGHSH and LQKENI. The CDR3 DNA reads as TGTGTCAGCTCACCACGGTCAGGGGGCTCCAACACTGAAGCTTTCTTT. Translation gives CVSSPRSGGSNTEAFF.

In its sample, this clone was seen many times. This chain connects TRBV20-1 to TRBJ1-6; D not resolved. The V gene lost 3 bases and the J gene lost 10 bases, with 16 bases spanning the gap. Germline-derived CDR1 and CDR2 are DFQATT and SNEGSKA (reference sequence). This CDR3 comprises 14 residues. CDR3 sequence: CSARSPDLGSPLHF. CDR3 nucleotide sequence: TGCAGTGCTAGGTCCCCTGACCTGGGGTCACCCCTCCACTTT.